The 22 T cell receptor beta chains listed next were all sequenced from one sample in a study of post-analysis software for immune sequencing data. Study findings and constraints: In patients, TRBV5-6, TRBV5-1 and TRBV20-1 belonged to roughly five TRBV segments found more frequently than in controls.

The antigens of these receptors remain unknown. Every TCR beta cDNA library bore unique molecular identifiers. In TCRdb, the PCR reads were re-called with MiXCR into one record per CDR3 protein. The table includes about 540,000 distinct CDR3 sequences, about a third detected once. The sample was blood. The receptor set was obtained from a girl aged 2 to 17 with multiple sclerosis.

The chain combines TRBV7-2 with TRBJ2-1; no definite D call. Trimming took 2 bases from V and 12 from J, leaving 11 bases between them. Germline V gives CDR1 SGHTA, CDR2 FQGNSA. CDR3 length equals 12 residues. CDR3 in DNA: TGTGCCAGCAGCTTACAGTCAACCGGGCAGTTCTTC. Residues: CASSLQSTGQFF.

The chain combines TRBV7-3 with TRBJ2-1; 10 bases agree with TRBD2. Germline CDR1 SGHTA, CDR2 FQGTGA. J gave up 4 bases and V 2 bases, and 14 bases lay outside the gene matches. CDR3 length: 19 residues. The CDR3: CASSLYYSQTSGTYNEQFF. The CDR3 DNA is TGTGCCAGCAGCTTATATTATTCCCAAACTAGCGGGACTTACAATGAGCAGTTCTTC.

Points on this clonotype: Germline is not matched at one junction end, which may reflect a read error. The CDR3 bases are TGTGCCAGCACCCCGGGACGGCTGATTGGGTCTGGGGCCAGCGTCCTGACTTTC. Translation: CASTPGRLIGSGASVLTF. V usage is TRBV7-8 and J usage is TRBJ2-6, with D perhaps assigned TRBD1 or TRBD2 (5 bases each). Germline-derived CDR1 and CDR2 are SGHVS and FQNEAQ. The CDR3 is 18 amino acids.

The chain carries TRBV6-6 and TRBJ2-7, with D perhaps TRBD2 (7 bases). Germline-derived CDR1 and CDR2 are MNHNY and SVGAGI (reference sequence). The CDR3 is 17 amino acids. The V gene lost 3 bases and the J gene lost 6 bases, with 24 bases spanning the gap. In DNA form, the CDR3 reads TGTGCCAGCAGTTATGGGATGATACGGGGGGCGTCCACCGAGCAGTACTTC. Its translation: CASSYGMIRGASTEQYF.

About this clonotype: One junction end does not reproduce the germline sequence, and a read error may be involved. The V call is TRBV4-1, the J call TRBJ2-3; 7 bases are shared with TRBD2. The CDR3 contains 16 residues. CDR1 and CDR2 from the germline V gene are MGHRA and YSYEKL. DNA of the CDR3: TGCGCCAGCAGCCCTCAACCTAGCGGCGGCACAGATACGCGGTATTTT. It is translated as CASSPQPSGGTDTRYF.

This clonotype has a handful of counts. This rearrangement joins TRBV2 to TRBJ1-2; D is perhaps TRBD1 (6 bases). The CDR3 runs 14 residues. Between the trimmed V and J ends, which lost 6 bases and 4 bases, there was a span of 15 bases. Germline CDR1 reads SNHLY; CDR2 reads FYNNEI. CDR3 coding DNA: TGTGCCAGCAGAGGGGAACAGGGCGCCTATGGCTACACCTTC. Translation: CASRGEQGAYGYTF.

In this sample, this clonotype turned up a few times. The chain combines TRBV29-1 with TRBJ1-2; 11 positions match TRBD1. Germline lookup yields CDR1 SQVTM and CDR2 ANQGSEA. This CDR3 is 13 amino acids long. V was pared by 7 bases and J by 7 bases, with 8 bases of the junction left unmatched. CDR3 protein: CSAAGQGAGGYTF. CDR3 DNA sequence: TGCAGCGCCGCCGGACAGGGGGCGGGTGGCTACACCTTC.

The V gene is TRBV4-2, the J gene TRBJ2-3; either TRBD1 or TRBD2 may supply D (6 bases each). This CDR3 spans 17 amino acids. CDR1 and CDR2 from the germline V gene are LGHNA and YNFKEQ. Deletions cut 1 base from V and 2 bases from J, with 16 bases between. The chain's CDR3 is CASSQAPIGGVTDTQYF. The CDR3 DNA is TGTGCCAGCAGCCAAGCGCCTATCGGGGGCGTCACAGATACGCAGTATTTT.

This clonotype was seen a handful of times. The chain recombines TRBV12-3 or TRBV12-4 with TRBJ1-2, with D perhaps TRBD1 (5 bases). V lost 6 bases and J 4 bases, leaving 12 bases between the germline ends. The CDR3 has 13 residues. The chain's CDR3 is CASRPAGGYGYTF. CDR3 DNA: TGTGCCAGCAGGCCGGCTGGGGGCTATGGCTACACCTTC.

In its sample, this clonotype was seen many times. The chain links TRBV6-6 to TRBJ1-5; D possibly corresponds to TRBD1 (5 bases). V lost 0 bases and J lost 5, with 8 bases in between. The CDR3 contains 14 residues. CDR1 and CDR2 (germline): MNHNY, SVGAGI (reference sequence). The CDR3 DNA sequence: TGTGCCAGCAGTTACTCAAGAGGGGATCAGCCCCAGCATTTT. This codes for CASSYSRGDQPQHF.

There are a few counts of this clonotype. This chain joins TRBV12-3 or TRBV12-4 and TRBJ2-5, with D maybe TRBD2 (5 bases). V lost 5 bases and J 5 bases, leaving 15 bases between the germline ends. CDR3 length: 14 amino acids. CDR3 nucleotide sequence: TGTGCCAGCAGTGGAGGAGGCGGGCGGGAGACCCAGTACTTC. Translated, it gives CASSGGGGRETQYF.

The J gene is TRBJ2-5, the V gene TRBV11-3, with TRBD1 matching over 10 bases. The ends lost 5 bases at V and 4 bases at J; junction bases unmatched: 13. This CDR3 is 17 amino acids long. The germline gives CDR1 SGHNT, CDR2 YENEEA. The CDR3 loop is CASSRGTGEPFGETQYF. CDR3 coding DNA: TGTGCCAGCAGCAGGGGGACAGGGGAACCCTTCGGAGAGACCCAGTACTTC.

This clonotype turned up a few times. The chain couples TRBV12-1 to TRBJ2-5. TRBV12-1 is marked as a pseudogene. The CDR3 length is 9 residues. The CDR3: CANPETQYF. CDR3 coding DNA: TGTGCAAACCCGGAGACCCAGTACTTC.

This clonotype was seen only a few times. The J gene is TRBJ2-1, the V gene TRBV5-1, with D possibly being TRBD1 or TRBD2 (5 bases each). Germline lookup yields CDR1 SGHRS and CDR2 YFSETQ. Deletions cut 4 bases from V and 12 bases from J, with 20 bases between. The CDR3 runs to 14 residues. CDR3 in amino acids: CASSPGPDSPGQFF. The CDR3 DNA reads TGCGCCAGCAGCCCGGGACCCGACTCTCCCGGGCAGTTCTTC.

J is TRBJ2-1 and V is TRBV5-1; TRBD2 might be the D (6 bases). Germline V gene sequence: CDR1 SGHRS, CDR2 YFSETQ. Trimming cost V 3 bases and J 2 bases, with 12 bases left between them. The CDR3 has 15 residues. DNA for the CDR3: TGCGCCAGCAGCTGGTGGGGGGAACCCTACAATGAGCAGTTCTTC. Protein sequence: CASSWWGEPYNEQFF.

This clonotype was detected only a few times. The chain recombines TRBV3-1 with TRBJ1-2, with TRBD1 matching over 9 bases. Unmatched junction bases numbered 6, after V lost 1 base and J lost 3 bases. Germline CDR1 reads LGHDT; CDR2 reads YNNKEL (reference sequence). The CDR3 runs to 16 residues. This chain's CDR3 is CASSQVWTGADYGYTF. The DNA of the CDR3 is TGTGCCAGCAGCCAAGTATGGACAGGGGCTGACTATGGCTACACCTTC.

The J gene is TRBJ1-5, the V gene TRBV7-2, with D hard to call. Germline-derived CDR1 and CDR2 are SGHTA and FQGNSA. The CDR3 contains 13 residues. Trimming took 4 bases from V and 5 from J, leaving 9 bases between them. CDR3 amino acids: CASSYLKDQPQHF. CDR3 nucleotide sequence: TGTGCCAGCAGCTACCTAAAGGATCAGCCCCAGCATTTT.

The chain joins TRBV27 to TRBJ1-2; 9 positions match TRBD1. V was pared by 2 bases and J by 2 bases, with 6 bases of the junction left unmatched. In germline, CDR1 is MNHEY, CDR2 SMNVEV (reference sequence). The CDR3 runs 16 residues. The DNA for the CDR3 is TGTGCCAGCAGTTTAAGGAGGACAGGGGACAACTATGGCTACACCTTC. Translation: CASSLRRTGDNYGYTF.

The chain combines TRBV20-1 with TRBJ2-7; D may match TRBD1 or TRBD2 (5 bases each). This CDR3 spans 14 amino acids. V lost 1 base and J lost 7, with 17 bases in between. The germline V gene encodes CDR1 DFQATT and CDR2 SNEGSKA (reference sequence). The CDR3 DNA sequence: TGCAGTGCTAGAGCCCGGGGCTCCTACAATGAGCAGTACTTC. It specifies CSARARGSYNEQYF.

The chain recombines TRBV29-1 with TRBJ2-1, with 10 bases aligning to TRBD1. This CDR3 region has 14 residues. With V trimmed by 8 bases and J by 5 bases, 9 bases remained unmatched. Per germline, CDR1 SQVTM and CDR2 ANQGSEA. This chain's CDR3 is CSTPGQGSHNEQFF. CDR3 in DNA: TGCAGCACGCCGGGACAGGGGTCGCACAATGAGCAGTTCTTC.

CDR3: CASSPGTGRNGYTF. The DNA of the CDR3 is TGTGCCAGCTCGCCCGGGACAGGGAGGAATGGCTACACCTTC. This chain uses TRBV18 with TRBJ1-2; 9 nucleotides agree with TRBD1. This CDR3 has 14 residues. The V gene's germline CDR1 is KGHSH and CDR2 LQKENI. J lost 6 bases, V lost 6 bases, and 8 bases had no gene match. Full variable domain (rest looked up from reference TRBV18 and TRBJ1-2): NAGVMQNPRHLVRRRGQEARLRCSPMKGHSHVYWYRQLPEEGLKFMVYLQKENIIDESGMPKERFSAEFPKEGPSILRIQQVVRGDSAAYFCASSPGTGRNGYTFGSGTRLTVV.

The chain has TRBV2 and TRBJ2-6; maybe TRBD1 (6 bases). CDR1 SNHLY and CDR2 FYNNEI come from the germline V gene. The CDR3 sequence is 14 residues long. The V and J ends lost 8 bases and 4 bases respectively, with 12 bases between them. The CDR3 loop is CASHSGVGANVLTF. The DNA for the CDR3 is TGTGCCAGCCACTCAGGGGTCGGGGCCAACGTCCTGACTTTC. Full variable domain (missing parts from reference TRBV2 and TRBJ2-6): EPEVTQTPSHQVTQMGQEVILRCVPISNHLYFYWYRQILGQKVEFLVSFYNNEISEKSEIFDDQFSVERPDGSNFTLKIRSTKLEDSAMYFCASHSGVGANVLTFGAGSRLTVL.